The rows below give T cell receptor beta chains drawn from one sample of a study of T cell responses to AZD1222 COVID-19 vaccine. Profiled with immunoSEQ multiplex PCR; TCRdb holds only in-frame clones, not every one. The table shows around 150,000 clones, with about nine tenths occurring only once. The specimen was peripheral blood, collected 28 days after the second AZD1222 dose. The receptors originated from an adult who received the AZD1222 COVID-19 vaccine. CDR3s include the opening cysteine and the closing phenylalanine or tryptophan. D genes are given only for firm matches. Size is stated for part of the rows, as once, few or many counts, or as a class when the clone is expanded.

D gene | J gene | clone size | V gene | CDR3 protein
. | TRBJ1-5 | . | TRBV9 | CASSVAGESNQPQHF
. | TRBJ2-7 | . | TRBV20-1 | CSASSGNGLAEQYF
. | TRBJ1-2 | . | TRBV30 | CAWSRQTYGYTF
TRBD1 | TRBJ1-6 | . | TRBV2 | CASSGRDRGLRYSPLHF
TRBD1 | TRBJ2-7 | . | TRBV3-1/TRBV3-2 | CASSPSTGSMGEQYF
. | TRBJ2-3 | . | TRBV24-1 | CATSDFAGSTDTQYF
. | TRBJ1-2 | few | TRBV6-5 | CASRQGLYGYTF
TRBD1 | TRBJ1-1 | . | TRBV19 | CASSIRQGATMNTEAFF
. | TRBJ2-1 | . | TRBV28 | CASSSPGRGVNEQFF
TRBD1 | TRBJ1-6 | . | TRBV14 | CASSRTGERVWDSPLHF
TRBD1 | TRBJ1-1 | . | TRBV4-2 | CASSQSGQGMNTEAFF
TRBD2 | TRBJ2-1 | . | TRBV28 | CASSLLAGGPGEQFF
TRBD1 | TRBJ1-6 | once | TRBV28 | CASSFPGTGLLGNSPLHF
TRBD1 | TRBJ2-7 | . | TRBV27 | CASSSPQGAKYEQYF
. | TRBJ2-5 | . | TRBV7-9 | CASSLAVSETQYF
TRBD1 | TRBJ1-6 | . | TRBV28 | CASSLTAPTGSNSPLHF
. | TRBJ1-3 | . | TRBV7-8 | CASSLSSGNTIYF
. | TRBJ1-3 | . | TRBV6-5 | CASSYTLQGNTIYF
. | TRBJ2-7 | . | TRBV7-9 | CASSLEGRSSYEQYF
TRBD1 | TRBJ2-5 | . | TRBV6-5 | CATGNRGWETQYF
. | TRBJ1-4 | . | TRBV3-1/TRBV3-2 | CASSGRGQGEKLFF
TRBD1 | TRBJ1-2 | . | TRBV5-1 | CASSTSGTVTHGYTF
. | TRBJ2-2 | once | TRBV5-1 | CASSGDNTGELFF
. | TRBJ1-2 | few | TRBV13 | CASSLGLANYGYTF
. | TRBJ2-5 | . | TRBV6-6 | CASSLAPQETQYF
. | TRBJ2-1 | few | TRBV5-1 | CASSLVRQGGVNEQFF
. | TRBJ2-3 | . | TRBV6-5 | CAGGQAPDTQYF
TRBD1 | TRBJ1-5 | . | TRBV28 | CASSLRDSFNQPQHF
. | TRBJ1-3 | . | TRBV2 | CASTGQVSGNTIYF
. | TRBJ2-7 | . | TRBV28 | CASSLSTLVPSSYEQYF
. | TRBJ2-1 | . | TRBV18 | CASSSAHGGIGDEQFF
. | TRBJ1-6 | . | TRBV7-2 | CASSLGSPKGNSPLHF
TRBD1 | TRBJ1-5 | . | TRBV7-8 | CASSLATGINQPQHF
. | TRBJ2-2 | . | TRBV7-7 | CASSLAGPSEGELFF
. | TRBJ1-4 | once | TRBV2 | CASIGGFNEKLFF
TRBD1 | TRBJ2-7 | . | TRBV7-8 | CASSLESDRGYEQYF
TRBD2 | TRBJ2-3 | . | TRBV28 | CASSLDTSGRSTDTQYF
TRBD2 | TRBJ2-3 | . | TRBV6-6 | CASSPGGGTDTQYF
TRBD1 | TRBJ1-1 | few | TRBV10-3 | CAISESYGQGARKPEAFF
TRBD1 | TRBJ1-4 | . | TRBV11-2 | CASSLELRGNEKLFF
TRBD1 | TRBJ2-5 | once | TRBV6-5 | CASSRDSGTQYF
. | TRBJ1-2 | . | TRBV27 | CASRGIYGYTF